These 9 T cell receptor beta chains share one sample of origin, sequenced in a study of CD8 T cells in Susac syndrome. An amount of RNA that ranged from about 0.45 to 1 ug was reverse transcribed with random hexamers. TCRdb passed the immunoSEQ multiplex PCR reads through MiXCR, listing each CDR3 protein once. This sample has about 120,000 distinct CDR3 sequences, with about 93% found just once. Sequenced input: CD4+ T cells from PBMCs. The origin of the receptors is a human donor in good health.

The rearrangement links TRBV7-2 to TRBJ2-7; 9 nucleotides line up with TRBD2. Per germline, CDR1 SGHTA and CDR2 FQGNSA. V dropped 1 base and J dropped 5; count of bases not matched to a gene: 6. The CDR3 contains 15 residues. CDR3: CASSLEGGRAHEQYF. The CDR3 DNA reads TGTGCCAGCAGCTTAGAGGGCGGGAGGGCCCACGAGCAGTACTTC. Combining the CDR3 with reference TRBV7-2 and TRBJ2-7 gives the whole variable domain GAGVSQSPSNKVTEKGKDVELRCDPISGHTALYWYRQSLGQGLEFLIYFQGNSAPDKSGLPSDRFSAERTGGSVSTLTIQRTQQEDSAVYLCASSLEGGRAHEQYFGPGTRLTVT.

This chain links TRBV6-5 with TRBJ2-1, with D possibly matching TRBD2 (7 bases). This CDR3 region has 17 residues. Germline values: CDR1 MNHEY, CDR2 SVGAGI. The V end was cut by 2 bases, the J end by 1 base, with 15 bases between. The CDR3 nucleotides are TGTGCCAGCAGTTACCCCGGGAGGAGGGGGTCCTACAATGAGCAGTTCTTC. The encoded protein is CASSYPGRRGSYNEQFF.

The gene calls are TRBV2 and TRBJ1-2; no definite D call. The ends were cut back, 9 bases at V and 4 bases at J, with 18 bases in the middle. CDR1 SNHLY and CDR2 FYNNEI come from the germline V gene. The CDR3 contains 14 residues. CDR3 coding DNA: TGTGCCAGGAAAGAAGCGGGGATCGGCTATGGCTACACCTTC. This sequence encodes CARKEAGIGYGYTF. Filled out from reference TRBV2 and TRBJ1-2, the complete variable domain reads EPEVTQTPSHQVTQMGQEVILRCVPISNHLYFYWYRQILGQKVEFLVSFYNNEISEKSEIFDDQFSVERPDGSNFTLKIRSTKLEDSAMYFCARKEAGIGYGYTFGSGTRLTVV.

The chain combines TRBV19 with TRBJ2-5, with 7 bases that match TRBD1. Germline trimming cut 6 bases from V and 5 bases from J; bases unmatched to any gene: 6. This CDR3 comprises 13 residues. The germline V gene encodes CDR1 LNHDA and CDR2 SQIVND (reference sequence). This CDR3 is CASRTTGVETQYF. The CDR3 region has the DNA TGTGCCAGTAGGACCACAGGGGTGGAGACCCAGTACTTC. Based on the CDR3 plus reference TRBV19 and TRBJ2-5, the full variable domain is DGGITQSPKYLFRKEGQNVTLSCEQNLNHDAMYWYRQDPGQGLRLIYYSQIVNDFQKGDIAEGYSVSREKKESFPLTVTSAQKNPTAFYLCASRTTGVETQYFGPGTRLLVL.

This chain uses TRBV29-1 with TRBJ2-5, with D hard to call. The ends were cut back, 4 bases at V and 1 base at J, with 7 bases in the middle. Looked up from germline, CDR1 is SQVTM and CDR2 is ANQGSEA. This CDR3 is 12 amino acids long. CDR3 amino acids: CSVAVTQETQYF. CDR3 DNA sequence: TGCAGCGTTGCGGTCACCCAAGAGACCCAGTACTTC.

This clonotype has only one observation. The chain is built from TRBV3-1 and TRBJ2-6; D unclear. Trimming left V 1 base short and J 0 bases short, with 7 bases between. This CDR3 is 16 amino acids long. Germline values: CDR1 LGHDT, CDR2 YNNKEL (reference sequence). As DNA, the CDR3 is TGTGCCAGCAGCCAAGTCATGAGCTCTGGGGCCAACGTCCTGACTTTC. This sequence encodes CASSQVMSSGANVLTF.

The gene calls are TRBV19 and TRBJ1-3; the D is unclear. Trimming took off 7 bases at V and 0 bases at J, with 10 bases between the two ends. There are 14 residues in the CDR3. CDR1 and CDR2 from the germline V gene are LNHDA and SQIVND (reference sequence). Written as DNA, the CDR3 is TGTGCCAGTATGGGCCCGACCTCTGGAAACACCATATATTTT. This sequence encodes CASMGPTSGNTIYF.

The chain employs TRBV7-9 and TRBJ2-7, with D tentatively TRBD2 (5 bases). Looked up from germline, CDR1 is SEHNR and CDR2 is FQNEAQ (reference sequence). CDR3 size: 13 residues. The V and J ends lost 5 bases and 4 bases respectively, with 12 bases between them. In DNA form, the CDR3 reads TGTGCCAGCAGCGGGAGTGGAGGATACGAGCAGTACTTC. Its protein is CASSGSGGYEQYF. Filled out from reference TRBV7-9 and TRBJ2-7, the complete variable domain reads DTGVSQNPRHKITKRGQNVTFRCDPISEHNRLYWYRQTLGQGPEFLTYFQNEAQLEKSRLLSDRFSAERPKGSFSTLEIQRTEQGDSAMYLCASSGSGGYEQYFGPGTRLTVT.

This chain links TRBV6-2 or TRBV6-3 with TRBJ2-3; 8 positions match TRBD1. V lost 5 bases, J lost 3 bases, and 4 bases stayed unmatched. The CDR3 spans 14 residues. In germline, CDR1 is MNHEY, CDR2 SVGEGT. Here the CDR3 DNA reads TGTGCCAGCAGTCCCCGGACAGGGACAGATACGCAGTATTTT. As protein: CASSPRTGTDTQYF.